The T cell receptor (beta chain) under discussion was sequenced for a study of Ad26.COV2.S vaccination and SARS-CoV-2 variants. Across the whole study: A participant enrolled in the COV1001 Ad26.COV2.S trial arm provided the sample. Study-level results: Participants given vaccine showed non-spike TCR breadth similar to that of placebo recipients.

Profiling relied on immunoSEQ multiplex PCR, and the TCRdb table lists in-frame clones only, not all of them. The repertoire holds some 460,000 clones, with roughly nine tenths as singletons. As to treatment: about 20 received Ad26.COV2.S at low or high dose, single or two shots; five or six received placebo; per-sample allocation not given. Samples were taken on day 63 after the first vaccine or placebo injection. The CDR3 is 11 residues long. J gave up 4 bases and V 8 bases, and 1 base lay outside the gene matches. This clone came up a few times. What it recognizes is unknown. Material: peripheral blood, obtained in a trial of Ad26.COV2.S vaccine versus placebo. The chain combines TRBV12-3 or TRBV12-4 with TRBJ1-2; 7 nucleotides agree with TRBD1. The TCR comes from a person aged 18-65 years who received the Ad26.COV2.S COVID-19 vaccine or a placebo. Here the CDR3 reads CASGQVYGYTF. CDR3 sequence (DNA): TGTGCCAGCGGACAGGTCTATGGCTACACCTTC.